The 32 T cell receptor beta chains below come from one sample, sequenced in a study of cytomegalovirus exposure and HLA in healthy donors. Assay: immunoSEQ multiplex PCR; the TCRdb copy retains only in-frame clones and omits some. The sample holds about 130,000 clones, roughly 79% seen once. The sample was PBMCs. The receptors were sampled from a man aged 25 to 45 in good health and CMV-seropositive.

The rearrangement links TRBV11-2 to TRBJ2-5, with 14 bases fitting TRBD2. The V and J ends lost 5 bases and 5 bases, in that order; junction bases with no gene match: 10. This CDR3 contains 17 residues. Germline CDR1 reads SGHAT; CDR2 reads FQNNGV. CDR3 region: CASSHWTSGGLGETQYF. DNA for the CDR3: TGTGCCAGCAGCCACTGGACTAGCGGGGGGTTAGGTGAGACCCAGTACTTC.

The V call is TRBV10-1, the J call TRBJ1-1, with D perhaps matching TRBD1 (5 bases). The CDR3 sequence is 13 residues long. Germline V gives CDR1 WNHNN, CDR2 SYGVQD (reference sequence). Trimming shortened V by 2 bases and J by 2 bases, and 6 bases separated the two germline ends. This CDR3 is CASSEGANTEAFF. The CDR3 bases are TGCGCCAGCAGTGAGGGGGCTAACACTGAAGCTTTCTTT.

In this sample, this clone turned up many times. This sequence joins TRBV29-1 and TRBJ1-1, with 10 bases matching TRBD1. In germline, CDR1 is SQVTM, CDR2 ANQGSEA. This CDR3 has 14 residues. After removal of 3 bases from V and 5 bases from J, the junction contained 6 bases not matched to a gene. The CDR3 loop is CSVDQDRGGTEAFF. The CDR3 coding sequence is TGCAGCGTTGACCAGGACAGGGGGGGGACTGAAGCTTTCTTT.

This chain joins TRBV10-3 and TRBJ2-1, with 15 positions matching TRBD2. The V and J ends lost 9 bases and 9 bases, in that order; junction bases with no gene match: 9. The germline V gene has CDR1 ENHRY and CDR2 SYGVKD. The CDR3 extends over 15 amino acids. The CDR3 protein is CAITRTSGGAGEQFF. The CDR3 DNA reads TGTGCCATTACCCGGACTAGCGGGGGGGCAGGTGAGCAGTTCTTC.

This sequence joins TRBV6-1 and TRBJ2-5, with D possibly being TRBD1 (6 bases). The CDR3 is 17 amino acids. V lost 3 bases and J lost 0, with 17 bases in between. The germline V gene encodes CDR1 MNHNS and CDR2 SASEGT. For the CDR3, the DNA is TGTGCCAGCAGTGACTGGACAGCTTCGGAGGACCAAGAGACCCAGTACTTC. Protein: CASSDWTASEDQETQYF.

The chain uses TRBV27 and TRBJ1-1, with D possibly matching TRBD1 (6 bases). The germline CDR1 and CDR2 sequences are MNHEY and SMNVEV (reference sequence). The CDR3 runs to 14 residues. With 5 bases removed from V and 0 bases from J, the gap between germline ends came to 10 bases. The CDR3 spells CASSLRGLNTEAFF. The CDR3 coding sequence is TGTGCCAGCAGTCTCAGGGGTCTGAACACTGAAGCTTTCTTT.

CDR3 sequence: CASSLPPPGQGTAADQPQHF. The CDR3 DNA follows: TGTGCCAGCAGTCTCCCCCCCCCGGGACAGGGAACCGCGGCTGATCAGCCCCAGCATTTT. The gene calls are TRBV27 and TRBJ1-5; 9 nucleotides agree with TRBD1. V was pared by 5 bases and J by 5 bases, with 22 bases of the junction left unmatched. This CDR3 is built from 20 residues. Germline-derived CDR1 and CDR2 are MNHEY and SMNVEV (reference sequence).

This chain's CDR3 is CASSLRTPNYGYTF. CDR3 nucleotide sequence: TGTGCCAGTAGCCTCCGGACTCCAAACTATGGCTACACCTTC. The chain combines TRBV19 with TRBJ1-2; D is undetermined. The CDR3 has 14 amino acids. Trimming left V 6 bases short and J 2 bases short, with 13 bases between. Germline lookup yields CDR1 LNHDA and CDR2 SQIVND (reference sequence).

The rearrangement uses TRBV19 and TRBJ1-1; weak D call: TRBD1 (6 bases). The CDR3 has 12 residues. CDR1 is LNHDA and CDR2 is SQIVND in the germline V gene (reference sequence). Trimming left V 3 bases short and J 11 bases short, with 13 bases between. The CDR3 nucleotides are TGTGCCAGTAGTATCCGTAGGGGGTTCGCTTTCTTT. Amino acid sequence: CASSIRRGFAFF. Full variable domain (missing parts from reference TRBV19 and TRBJ1-1): DGGITQSPKYLFRKEGQNVTLSCEQNLNHDAMYWYRQDPGQGLRLIYYSQIVNDFQKGDIAEGYSVSREKKESFPLTVTSAQKNPTAFYLCASSIRRGFAFFGQGTRLTVV.

This clone appeared a single time. The J gene is TRBJ2-7, the V gene TRBV7-6, with 11 bases identical to TRBD2. Germline V gene data show CDR1 as SGHVS and CDR2 as FNYEAQ. Trimming cost V 7 bases and J 1 base; bases outside gene matches: 21. The length of the CDR3 is 20 residues. The CDR3 DNA reads as TGTGCCAGCACCCCAGGGCGGGGGACTAGCGGACAAGGGAGGTCCTACGAGCAGTACTTC. It codes for CASTPGRGTSGQGRSYEQYF.

Worth noting for this clone: One end of the junction does not line up with germline, which may come from a read error. The chain uses TRBV4-1 and TRBJ1-4, with 7 nucleotides matching TRBD1. This CDR3 is built from 14 residues. Germline lookup yields CDR1 MGHRA and CDR2 YSYEKL. CDR3 region: CASGQGTENEKLFF. CDR3 in DNA: TGCGCCAGCGGCCAAGGGACAGAGAATGAAAAACTGTTTTTT.

This clone has only a few counts. The V gene is TRBV1, the J gene TRBJ1-2; the DNA was not used to check the table's D call, TRBD1. TRBV1 is a recognized pseudogene. The length of the CDR3 is 16 residues. The CDR3 bases are TGCACCAGCAGCCCCGACAGGGAGGATAAGAAGGACGGCTACACCTTC. Its protein product is CTSSPDREDKKDGYTF.

This clone was found once. This chain connects TRBV9 to TRBJ2-1, with 14 bases fitting TRBD2. The CDR3 sequence is 16 residues long. Trimming at V came to 0 bases and at J to 9 bases, leaving 5 bases not matched to a gene. Germline CDR1 reads SGDLS; CDR2 reads YYNGEE. CDR3 DNA sequence: TGTGCCAGCAGCGTAGCAGGACTAGCGGGGGGCGGTGAGCAGTTCTTC. Protein product: CASSVAGLAGGGEQFF. Together with reference TRBV9 and TRBJ2-1, the CDR3 gives the full variable domain: DSGVTQTPKHLITATGQRVTLRCSPRSGDLSVYWYQQSLDQGLQFLIQYYNGEERAKGNILERFSAQQFPDLHSELNLSSLELGDSALYFCASSVAGLAGGGEQFFGPGTRLTVL.

The chain links TRBV7-3 to TRBJ2-5; 7 positions agree with TRBD2. The germline gives CDR1 SGHTA, CDR2 FQGTGA. The V gene end was trimmed by 4 bases and the J gene end by 5 bases; junction bases not matched to a gene: 10. This CDR3 comprises 15 residues. CDR3 DNA: TGTGCCAGCAGCTCTACAAGCGGGACTGCCGAGACCCAGTACTTC. Translating it yields CASSSTSGTAETQYF.

This chain connects TRBV7-2 to TRBJ1-2; 8 positions agree with TRBD1. CDR3 length: 16 amino acids. The trim removed 5 bases at V and 4 bases at J, leaving 12 bases unmatched. Germline CDR1 SGHTA, CDR2 FQGNSA. CDR3 region: CASSRGQGGNLYGYTF. CDR3 coding DNA: TGTGCCAGCAGCAGAGGACAGGGTGGTAACCTCTATGGCTACACCTTC.

This chain links TRBV5-6 with TRBJ2-5; TRBD2 matches at 9 bases. Germline CDR1 SGHDT, CDR2 YYEEEE. V lost 1 base and J lost 2; bases outside the gene matches: 6. The CDR3 spans 16 residues. The CDR3 spells CASSLLSSGTQETQYF. CDR3 DNA sequence: TGTGCCAGCAGCTTGTTGTCTAGCGGGACGCAAGAGACCCAGTACTTC.

The chain joins TRBV5-6 to TRBJ2-3; TRBD2 matches at 10 bases. The CDR3 spans 15 residues. V was clipped by 2 bases and J by 7 bases; unmatched bases: 7. CDR1 is SGHDT and CDR2 is YYEEEE in the germline V gene. CDR3 sequence reads: CASSLRLAGEYTQYF. The DNA of the CDR3 is TGTGCCAGCAGCTTAAGGCTAGCGGGGGAGTATACGCAGTATTTT.

The rearrangement uses TRBV10-3 and TRBJ1-1; TRBD1 agrees at 12 bases. The CDR3 extends over 15 amino acids. The trim removed 8 bases at V and 1 base at J, leaving 5 bases unmatched. Germline CDR1 reads ENHRY; CDR2 reads SYGVKD. The CDR3 DNA follows: TGTGCCATCCGGGGGACAGGGGGCTCGAACACTGAAGCTTTCTTT. It is translated as CAIRGTGGSNTEAFF.

The genes are TRBV5-1 and TRBJ2-7; tentative D call: TRBD1 (6 bases). CDR1 is SGHRS and CDR2 is YFSETQ in the germline V gene. This CDR3 has 15 amino acids. V shed 0 bases and J shed 0 bases, with 10 bases lying between them. The CDR3 DNA follows: TGCGCCAGCAGCTTGGGGGACATCTACTCCTACGAGCAGTACTTC. It specifies CASSLGDIYSYEQYF.

This rearrangement joins TRBV5-8 to TRBJ2-1, with 14 bases fitting TRBD2. The germline gives CDR1 SGHTS, CDR2 YDEGEE. The CDR3 length is 16 residues. J lost 7 bases, V lost 0 bases, and 3 bases had no gene match. The CDR3 region is CASSLGTSGRLNEQFF. The CDR3 nucleotides are TGTGCCAGCAGCTTGGGGACTAGCGGGAGGTTAAATGAGCAGTTCTTC.

The V call is TRBV5-1, the J call TRBJ2-2; the D gene is possibly TRBD2 (5 bases). CDR3 length equals 13 residues. V lost 10 bases and J 0 bases, leaving 10 bases between the germline ends. Germline CDR1 SGHRS, CDR2 YFSETQ. This CDR3 reads CAAGQANTGELFF. CDR3 bases: TGCGCCGCGGGTCAGGCGAACACCGGGGAGCTGTTTTTT.

CDR3 bases: TGTGCCAGCAGATACAGAGCCAAAAACATTCAGTACTTC. It translates to CASRYRAKNIQYF. The rearrangement joins TRBV5-8 to TRBJ2-4, with D unresolved. V gave up 5 bases and J gave up 0 bases, with 6 bases separating them. CDR3 length equals 13 residues. Germline CDR1 is SGHTS and CDR2 is YDEGEE.

V usage is TRBV27 and J usage is TRBJ2-1; possibly TRBD2 for D (5 bases). CDR3 length: 18 residues. CDR1 MNHEY and CDR2 SMNVEV come from the germline V gene (reference sequence). The V end was cut by 1 base, the J end by 9 bases, with 25 bases between. Here the CDR3 reads CASSLWTTRGLGVGEQFF. The CDR3, as DNA: TGTGCCAGCAGTTTATGGACGACGAGAGGGCTGGGAGTGGGTGAGCAGTTCTTC.

This clone was detected once. The genes are TRBV7-2 and TRBJ1-1; 8 nucleotides match TRBD1. The CDR3 has 14 residues. The germline gives CDR1 SGHTA, CDR2 FQGNSA. The junction had 1 base not matched to a gene; V was cut back by 4 bases and J by 0 bases. The CDR3 DNA sequence: TGTGCCAGCAGCTCGGGACAGGTGAACACTGAAGCTTTCTTT. Its translation is CASSSGQVNTEAFF.

This chain uses TRBV30 with TRBJ2-7; possibly TRBD2 for D (5 bases). CDR3 length: 13 amino acids. Deletions cut 0 bases from V and 3 bases from J, with 9 bases between. Germline V CDR1 and CDR2: GTSNPN, SVGIG (reference sequence). The CDR3 DNA is TGTGCCTGGAGTGTCGATCGGGGCTACGAGCAGTACTTC. This encodes CAWSVDRGYEQYF.

The V gene is TRBV9, the J gene TRBJ1-2, with 8 bases identical to TRBD1. Per the germline V gene, CDR1 is SGDLS and CDR2 is YYNGEE. The trim removed 3 bases at V and 4 bases at J, leaving 8 bases unmatched. The CDR3 loop spans 15 amino acids. The CDR3 DNA follows: TGTGCCAGCAGCGCCGTACTCGGACAGGGCTATGGCTACACCTTC. Translation: CASSAVLGQGYGYTF.

In its sample, this clone was seen once. The chain joins TRBV5-5 to TRBJ1-5; 8 bases agree with TRBD1. Germline CDR1 and CDR2: SGHKS and YYEKEE (reference sequence). CDR3 size: 15 residues. J gave up 6 bases and V 0 bases, and 5 bases lay outside the gene matches. Here the CDR3 reads CASSLEPGGFQPQHF. CDR3 DNA: TGTGCCAGCAGCTTGGAACCAGGGGGCTTTCAGCCCCAGCATTTT.

The chain combines TRBV18 with TRBJ1-3; 9 bases are shared with TRBD1. Germline V gene data show CDR1 as KGHSH and CDR2 as LQKENI. After removal of 5 bases from V and 3 bases from J, the junction contained 2 bases not matched to a gene. This CDR3 has 14 amino acids. The CDR3 reads CASSGQGNGNTIYF. The CDR3 DNA reads TGTGCCAGCTCAGGACAGGGGAATGGAAACACCATATATTTT.

The genes are TRBV2 and TRBJ2-5; D is unclear. The CDR3 extends over 13 amino acids. Germline assignment: CDR1 SNHLY and CDR2 FYNNEI. The V and J ends lost 4 bases and 5 bases respectively, with 11 bases between them. CDR3 residues: CASSVTGWETQYF. For the CDR3, the DNA is TGTGCCAGCAGTGTAACGGGTTGGGAGACCCAGTACTTC.

This rearrangement joins TRBV7-2 to TRBJ2-2, with D hard to call. Germline V gene lookup returns CDR1 SGHTA and CDR2 FQGNSA. The ends were cut back, 4 bases at V and 4 bases at J, with 7 bases in the middle. CDR3 length equals 13 residues. Here the CDR3 reads CASSSTPTGELFF. The DNA of the CDR3 is TGTGCCAGCAGCTCCACACCCACCGGGGAGCTGTTTTTT.

The J gene is TRBJ1-2, the V gene TRBV10-3; 7 nucleotides align to TRBD1. The CDR3 is made up of 14 amino acids. CDR1 and CDR2 (germline): ENHRY, SYGVKD. J gave up 3 bases and V 6 bases, and 7 bases lay outside the gene matches. The CDR3 spells CAIRRGQGDYGYTF. Written as DNA, the CDR3 is TGTGCCATCAGGAGGGGGCAGGGAGACTATGGCTACACCTTC.

The J gene is TRBJ1-1, the V gene TRBV27; D call uncertain. The CDR3 runs 12 residues. Germline V gives CDR1 MNHEY, CDR2 SMNVEV (reference sequence). V lost 5 bases to trimming and J lost 1 base, with 5 bases between them. Written as DNA, the CDR3 is TGTGCCAGCAGTACGGGGAACACTGAAGCTTTCTTT. Translated, it gives CASSTGNTEAFF.